This T cell receptor beta chain was observed in a study of T cell repertoires in cytomegalovirus infection. Study background: Peptides in the study included HLA-C-restricted and HLA-B-restricted CMV epitopes. Public signatures in TCR beta pointed to CMV infection and matching HLA type.

With regard to this clonotype: The target antigen is unknown.

Per the germline V gene, CDR1 is DFQATT and CDR2 is SNEGSKA (reference sequence). CDR3 length equals 12 residues. V was clipped by 0 bases and J by 3 bases, with 0 bases between them. Study observations and caveats: Cumulative public TCR beta family frequency identified carriers of CMV plus the relevant HLA. The response measured ex vivo was dominated by TCR beta clonotypes (HLA-C-restricted and CMV-specific).

One entry per CDR3 protein results from TCRdb running MiXCR on the reads. Here the sample spans some 99,000 distinct CDR3 sequences, around 28% being singletons. This sample comprised CD8+ T cells from cultured PBMCs, obtained from culture after CMV antigen stimulation. This chain joins TRBV20-1 and TRBJ2-6, with D unresolved. The origin of this receptor is a human donor in good health (CMV status not recorded). Some clones in this sample may be carry-over from other donors' samples. Here the CDR3 DNA reads TGCAGTGCTAGAGATGGGGCCAACGTCCTGACTTTC. As protein: CSARDGANVLTF.